The 32 T cell receptor beta chains given below trace back to one sample, sequenced in a study of a mutant IDH1 vaccine in newly diagnosed glioma. Their antigens are not known. Documented time point: week 5, during vaccination. Every vaccine dose comprised 300 ug of mutant IDH1 20-mer peptide plus topical imiquimod. Repertoires were generated with immunoSEQ multiplex PCR, while TCRdb's copy carries only in-frame clones and drops some. The sample yields about 75,000 clones, around nine tenths seen once. Source: PBMCs, taken from a glioma patient whose treatment included an IDH1 peptide vaccine. The receptors derive from a woman aged 45-59 years with glioma.

The gene calls are TRBV29-1 and TRBJ2-7, with 7 bases that match TRBD2. V trimming: 4 bases; J trimming: 3 bases; junction bases outside the gene matches: 9. This CDR3 contains 14 residues. Germline CDR1 is SQVTM and CDR2 is ANQGSEA. CDR3 region: CSVAFAGVGYEQYF. DNA of the CDR3: TGCAGCGTTGCTTTCGCGGGAGTTGGCTACGAGCAGTACTTC.

The rearrangement uses TRBV6-5 and TRBJ1-5; possibly TRBD1 for D (5 bases). The length of the CDR3 is 13 residues. V was trimmed by 6 bases and J by 1 base, leaving 7 bases between them. Germline CDR1 MNHEY, CDR2 SVGAGI. CDR3 coding DNA: TGTGCCAGCAGGCGACAGAGCAATCAGCCCCAGCATTTT. Translation gives CASRRQSNQPQHF.

The chain is built from TRBV19 and TRBJ2-7; 8 nucleotides agree with TRBD2. V was clipped by 4 bases and J by 7 bases; unmatched bases: 15. CDR3 length: 16 residues. The germline V gene has CDR1 LNHDA and CDR2 SQIVND (reference sequence). The DNA of the CDR3 is TGTGCCAGTAGTAAGCTGGCGGGAGGCTACGCGGGGGAGCAGTACTTC. This translates into CASSKLAGGYAGEQYF.

V is TRBV10-2 and J is TRBJ2-7; 10 bases align to TRBD1. V gave up 6 bases and J gave up 2 bases; unmatched junction bases: 7. The CDR3 is made up of 15 amino acids. Germline CDR1 is WSHSY and CDR2 is SAAADI. CDR3: CASSPAGTGAYEQYF. DNA of the CDR3: TGCGCCAGCAGCCCGGCCGGGACAGGGGCCTACGAGCAGTACTTC.

The chain employs TRBV5-1 and TRBJ1-1; D is ambiguous. The CDR3 contains 15 residues. V lost 1 base and J 1 base, leaving 11 bases between the germline ends. CDR1 and CDR2 (germline): SGHRS, YFSETQ. The CDR3 is CASSLSGWANTEAFF. CDR3 nucleotide sequence: TGCGCCAGCAGCTTGTCGGGGTGGGCGAACACTGAAGCTTTCTTT. Based on the CDR3 plus reference TRBV5-1 and TRBJ1-1, the full variable domain is KAGVTQTPRYLIKTRGQQVTLSCSPISGHRSVSWYQQTPGQGLQFLFEYFSETQRNKGNFPGRFSGRQFSNSRSEMNVSTLELGDSALYLCASSLSGWANTEAFFGQGTRLTVV.

The V and J genes are TRBV5-1 and TRBJ1-1, with D unresolved. The CDR3 is 14 amino acids. Trimming took 2 bases from V and 0 from J, leaving 8 bases between them. The V gene's germline CDR1 is SGHRS and CDR2 YFSETQ. The CDR3 DNA is TGCGCCAGCAGCTTCTGGCAGATGAACACTGAAGCTTTCTTT. Translating gives CASSFWQMNTEAFF.

The chain carries TRBV6-1 and TRBJ1-5; the D gene is possibly TRBD1 (6 bases). The CDR3 loop spans 15 amino acids. Germline assignment: CDR1 MNHNS and CDR2 SASEGT. With 6 bases removed from V and 4 bases from J, the gap between germline ends came to 16 bases. The CDR3 loop is CASRVATGLNQPQHF. The CDR3 DNA sequence: TGTGCCAGCAGAGTAGCGACAGGACTAAATCAGCCCCAGCATTTT.

This clone has a single count. The J gene is TRBJ2-7, the V gene TRBV7-9, with 9 positions matching TRBD2. The trim removed 2 bases at V and 1 base at J, leaving 12 bases unmatched. Germline lookup yields CDR1 SEHNR and CDR2 FQNEAQ (reference sequence). This CDR3 contains 18 residues. The CDR3 nucleotides are TGTGCCAGCAGCTTAAGGGGAGGGGCTAGCGGGGTGTCCTACGAGCAGTACTTC. Translation gives CASSLRGGASGVSYEQYF.

The V call is TRBV9, the J call TRBJ2-2; the D gene could be TRBD1 or TRBD2 (5 bases each). The CDR3 is 17 residues long. The germline V and J ends were trimmed by 1 base and 1 base, with 14 bases remaining between them. In germline, CDR1 is SGDLS, CDR2 YYNGEE. CDR3 sequence: CASSVNPKGRNTGELFF. The DNA for the CDR3 is TGTGCCAGCAGCGTAAACCCCAAGGGGAGGAACACCGGGGAGCTGTTTTTT.

This clone was counted a single time. The chain joins TRBV27 to TRBJ2-2; D is unresolved. In germline, CDR1 is MNHEY, CDR2 SMNVEV (reference sequence). Trimming stripped 5 bases from V and 0 bases from J, with 13 bases between. The CDR3 has 16 residues. The CDR3 is CASSPLKWANTGELFF. The CDR3 nucleotides read TGTGCCAGCAGTCCCTTAAAATGGGCGAACACCGGGGAGCTGTTTTTT.

V is TRBV14 and J is TRBJ2-1; 9 bases line up with TRBD2. Looked up from germline, CDR1 is SGHDN and CDR2 is FVKESK. The CDR3 is made up of 14 amino acids. J gave up 6 bases and V 7 bases, and 7 bases lay outside the gene matches. The CDR3 DNA follows: TGTGCCAGCAACTTAGCGGGAGAGGGCAATGAGCAGTTCTTC. Translated: CASNLAGEGNEQFF.

The V call is TRBV29-1, the J call TRBJ1-3, with 7 positions matching TRBD1. Per the germline V gene, CDR1 is SQVTM and CDR2 is ANQGSEA. J lost 4 bases, V lost 4 bases, and 4 bases had no gene match. The CDR3 has 13 residues. CDR3: CSVGGGEGNTIYF. The CDR3 DNA reads as TGCAGCGTTGGAGGGGGCGAAGGAAACACCATATATTTT.

V is TRBV27 and J is TRBJ2-6; the match to TRBD1 covers 8 bases. Unmatched junction bases numbered 10, after V lost 5 bases and J lost 4 bases. CDR3 size: 17 residues. Germline V gene sequence: CDR1 MNHEY, CDR2 SMNVEV (reference sequence). The CDR3 reads CASSLYGQGSGANVLTF. CDR3 DNA: TGTGCCAGCAGTCTCTACGGACAGGGCTCCGGGGCCAACGTCCTGACTTTC. The full variable domain, completed using reference TRBV27 and TRBJ2-6, is EAQVTQNPRYLITVTGKKLTVTCSQNMNHEYMSWYRQDPGLGLRQIYYSMNVEVTDKGDVPEGYKVSRKEKRNFPLILESPSPNQTSLYFCASSLYGQGSGANVLTFGAGSRLTVL.

This clone appeared a few times. The V call is TRBV28, the J call TRBJ1-1; TRBD1 matches at 7 bases. CDR1 and CDR2 from the germline V gene are MDHEN and SYDVKM. J lost 11 bases, V lost 6 bases, and 15 bases had no gene match. The CDR3 length is 14 residues. The CDR3 nucleotides read TGTGCCAGCAGGCCTGGGGGTGACAGGGCCACGGCTTTCTTT. Protein: CASRPGGDRATAFF.

This chain links TRBV5-4 with TRBJ2-2, with TRBD2 as a possible D gene (6 bases). In germline, CDR1 is SGHNT, CDR2 YYREEE (reference sequence). CDR3 length: 17 amino acids. V was shortened by 1 base and J by 0 bases, with 13 bases between the two germline ends. This CDR3 reads CASSLYLGDSNTGELFF. The CDR3 coding sequence is TGTGCCAGCAGCTTGTATTTGGGGGACTCGAACACCGGGGAGCTGTTTTTT.

Written as DNA, the CDR3 is TGCGCCAGCAGCAAACACCCTAGGGGGGATGAAGAGACCCAGTACTTC. This codes for CASSKHPRGDEETQYF. This sequence joins TRBV5-1 and TRBJ2-5; D possibly matches TRBD1 or TRBD2 (6 bases each). This CDR3 contains 16 residues. Germline V gene data show CDR1 as SGHRS and CDR2 as YFSETQ. V was cut by 4 bases and J by 3 bases, with 19 bases left in between.

The rearrangement uses TRBV5-4 and TRBJ2-4; D is uncertain. The germline V gene encodes CDR1 SGHNT and CDR2 YYREEE (reference sequence). The germline V and J ends were trimmed by 4 bases and 2 bases, with 13 bases remaining between them. This CDR3 region has 15 residues. CDR3 amino acids: CASSPDRASKNIQYF. Here the CDR3 DNA reads TGTGCCAGCAGCCCTGACCGAGCTTCCAAAAACATTCAGTACTTC.

V usage is TRBV11-2 and J usage is TRBJ1-6; TRBD1 agrees at 8 bases. Germline CDR1 and CDR2: SGHAT and FQNNGV. The CDR3 is made up of 14 amino acids. V trimming: 3 bases; J trimming: 7 bases; junction bases outside the gene matches: 2. CDR3 sequence reads: CASSFQGANSPLHF. CDR3 coding DNA: TGTGCCAGCAGCTTTCAGGGGGCCAATTCACCCCTCCACTTT. The entire variable domain, with the rest obtained from reference TRBV11-2 and TRBJ1-6, is as follows: EAGVAQSPRYKIIEKRQSVAFWCNPISGHATLYWYQQILGQGPKLLIQFQNNGVVDDSQLPKDRFSAERLKGVDSTLKIQPAKLEDSAVYLCASSFQGANSPLHFGNGTRLTVT.

The V gene is TRBV10-3, the J gene TRBJ1-5, with TRBD1 as a possible D gene (5 bases). Trimming pared 4 bases from V and 5 bases from J, leaving 12 bases between. CDR1 is ENHRY, CDR2 SYGVKD, per germline. The CDR3 extends over 14 amino acids. CDR3 DNA sequence: TGTGCCATCAGTGGGCAGGGCGCTGATCAGCCCCAGCATTTT. Translated: CAISGQGADQPQHF.

The rearrangement joins TRBV4-2 to TRBJ1-6, with D unresolved. V lost 2 bases to trimming and J lost 9 bases, with 14 bases between them. Germline lookup yields CDR1 LGHNA and CDR2 YNFKEQ. This CDR3 has 15 amino acids. CDR3 loop: CASSQIEGVGSPLHF. CDR3 bases: TGTGCCAGCAGCCAAATAGAGGGAGTAGGTTCACCCCTCCACTTT.

In DNA, the CDR3 is TGTGCCAGTAGTACCGCGGGAGGGCCGGGAGATACGCAGTATTTT. Residues: CASSTAGGPGDTQYF. The rearrangement uses TRBV19 and TRBJ2-3; 9 bases match TRBD2. The CDR3 is made up of 15 amino acids. Germline CDR1 and CDR2: LNHDA and SQIVND (reference sequence). The J segment lost 5 bases and the V segment lost 4 bases, leaving 7 bases of the junction unmatched.

V gene TRBV5-5 combines with J gene TRBJ2-2; D gene ambiguous. The germline V and J ends were trimmed by 6 bases and 4 bases, with 16 bases remaining between them. Germline CDR1 is SGHKS and CDR2 is YYEKEE (reference sequence). This CDR3 is 15 amino acids long. The CDR3 sequence is CASKPGPGGTGELFF. As DNA, the CDR3 is TGTGCCAGCAAGCCCGGCCCAGGCGGCACCGGGGAGCTGTTTTTT.

The chain links TRBV27 to TRBJ2-7; 10 bases agree with TRBD2. This CDR3 spans 15 amino acids. Germline values: CDR1 MNHEY, CDR2 SMNVEV (reference sequence). V dropped 7 bases and J dropped 6; count of bases not matched to a gene: 12. CDR3: CASNAGLAGVSEQYF. For the CDR3, the DNA is TGTGCCAGCAACGCCGGGCTAGCGGGAGTTTCCGAGCAGTACTTC.

The CDR3 region is CASRRPGAYNSPLHF. The CDR3 DNA reads TGCGCCAGCAGAAGACCCGGGGCCTATAATTCACCCCTCCACTTT. The V gene is TRBV4-1, the J gene TRBJ1-6, with no clear D. The ends were cut back, 6 bases at V and 2 bases at J, with 11 bases in the middle. This CDR3 is built from 15 residues. Germline V lookup: CDR1 MGHRA, CDR2 YSYEKL.

The chain couples TRBV30 to TRBJ1-1; D not certain. V was shortened by 5 bases and J by 1 base, with 11 bases between the two germline ends. The CDR3 totals 13 residues. Germline V gene data show CDR1 as GTSNPN and CDR2 as SVGIG (reference sequence). CDR3 residues: CAWGAGQNTEAFF. The CDR3 coding sequence is TGTGCCTGGGGCGCCGGTCAGAACACTGAAGCTTTCTTT.

The chain joins TRBV5-6 to TRBJ2-7; possible D gene TRBD1, 5 bases. This CDR3 comprises 15 residues. Germline CDR1 and CDR2: SGHDT and YYEEEE. Trimming took off 1 base at V and 7 bases at J, with 18 bases between the two ends. CDR3 residues: CASSLSSPRAGEQYF. In DNA form, the CDR3 reads TGTGCCAGCAGCTTGTCGTCTCCCAGGGCAGGGGAGCAGTACTTC.

The DNA of the CDR3 is TGTGCCAGCAGTGGCTTAGGGGGGCAGAGGGAAAAACTGTTTTTT. Encoded protein: CASSGLGGQREKLFF. The chain carries TRBV2 and TRBJ1-4; D perhaps matches TRBD1 (6 bases). Germline V gene data show CDR1 as SNHLY and CDR2 as FYNNEI. Trimming left V 4 bases short and J 8 bases short, with 17 bases between. CDR3 size: 15 residues.

V gene TRBV6-1 combines with J gene TRBJ1-4; the D is unclear. With 0 bases removed from V and 7 bases from J, the gap between germline ends came to 9 bases. The CDR3 consists of 14 residues. Germline lookup yields CDR1 MNHNS and CDR2 SASEGT. The DNA for the CDR3 is TGTGCCAGCAGTGAAGCGGCGGCGGGTGAAAAACTGTTTTTT. This encodes CASSEAAAGEKLFF.

The V and J genes are TRBV30 and TRBJ2-1; tentatively, D is TRBD1 or TRBD2 (6 bases each). This CDR3 is 14 amino acids long. Germline V gene data show CDR1 as GTSNPN and CDR2 as SVGIG (reference sequence). The V gene lost 1 base and the J gene lost 6 bases, with 13 bases spanning the gap. The CDR3 nucleotides read TGTGCCTGGAGTGAGGCAGGAGGGGGCAATGAGCAGTTCTTC. Its translation: CAWSEAGGGNEQFF.

This chain links TRBV29-1 with TRBJ2-1, with 8 bases identical to TRBD1. In germline, CDR1 is SQVTM, CDR2 ANQGSEA. The V and J ends lost 7 bases and 4 bases, in that order; junction bases with no gene match: 9. CDR3 length equals 14 residues. The CDR3 protein is CSGYPGQDYNEQFF. The CDR3 DNA follows: TGCAGCGGGTATCCGGGACAGGATTACAATGAGCAGTTCTTC.

The genes are TRBV28 and TRBJ1-5; D is ambiguous. In germline, CDR1 is MDHEN, CDR2 SYDVKM. This CDR3 spans 15 amino acids. V was clipped by 10 bases and J by 5 bases, with 21 bases between them. Here the CDR3 DNA reads TGTGCCACCTCGGCCGGGGAGGGAAGGTATCAGCCCCAGCATTTT. As protein: CATSAGEGRYQPQHF.

The chain combines TRBV7-6 with TRBJ2-2; a possible D gene is TRBD2 (6 bases). The CDR3 contains 17 residues. V was shortened by 1 base and J by 2 bases, with 14 bases between the two germline ends. Germline lookup yields CDR1 SGHVS and CDR2 FNYEAQ. CDR3: CASSLVSSGTNTGELFF. In DNA form, the CDR3 reads TGTGCCAGCAGCTTAGTTAGTAGCGGAACCAACACCGGGGAGCTGTTTTTT.